One and the same sample provided the 12 T cell receptor beta chains below, sequenced in a study of cytomegalovirus exposure and HLA in healthy donors. The PCR made use of 60 Vbeta and 13 Jbeta primers. Using immunoSEQ multiplex PCR, the repertoire was profiled, and TCRdb retains in-frame clones only, with some absent. The repertoire holds about 160,000 clones, with roughly 80% as singletons. Sequencing was done on a sample of PBMCs. All receptors derive from a male donor in good health and CMV-seropositive.

This rearrangement joins TRBV28 to TRBJ2-2; D not resolved. CDR3 length: 14 amino acids. Germline CDR1 and CDR2: MDHEN and SYDVKM. Trimming took off 3 bases at V and 5 bases at J, with 10 bases between the two ends. CDR3 sequence reads: CASSFGGRTGELFF. For the CDR3, the DNA is TGTGCCAGCAGTTTCGGTGGTAGAACCGGGGAGCTGTTTTTT.

The table lists this clone with a count of one. The V call is TRBV7-9, the J call TRBJ1-1, with D unresolved. Germline CDR1 reads SEHNR; CDR2 reads FQNEAQ (reference sequence). Trimming took off 0 bases at V and 0 bases at J, with 8 bases between the two ends. CDR3 length equals 15 residues. Here the CDR3 DNA reads TGTGCCAGCAGCTTAGCTTCTAGACTGAACACTGAAGCTTTCTTT. This codes for CASSLASRLNTEAFF.

This clone occurred once. The rearrangement links TRBV2 to TRBJ1-1, with 9 positions matching TRBD1. The V segment lost 6 bases and the J segment 8 bases; nucleotides outside the gene matches: 4. The germline V gene encodes CDR1 SNHLY and CDR2 FYNNEI. This CDR3 contains 12 residues. For the CDR3, the DNA is TGTGCCAGCAGCGGGACAGGGCAAGAAGCTTTCTTT. The encoded protein is CASSGTGQEAFF.

The chain joins TRBV21-1 to TRBJ2-7; the table's TRBD2 call for D was not verified on the DNA. TRBV21-1 is described as a pseudogene. The CDR3 spans 17 residues. CDR3 protein: CASSKVKVLAGPYEQYF. DNA for the CDR3: TGTGCCAGCAGCAAAGTAAAGGTCCTAGCGGGACCCTACGAGCAGTACTTC.

The genes are TRBV5-1 and TRBJ2-7; 9 positions agree with TRBD1. The CDR3 runs to 14 residues. After removal of 7 bases from V and 2 bases from J, the junction contained 7 bases not matched to a gene. Germline CDR1 and CDR2: SGHRS and YFSETQ. The CDR3 spells CASAEGDRAYEQYF. CDR3 nucleotide sequence: TGCGCCAGCGCCGAAGGGGACAGGGCCTACGAGCAGTACTTC.

V and J are TRBV11-2 and TRBJ1-2, with 9 bases lining up with TRBD1. CDR3 length: 14 amino acids. The germline V gene encodes CDR1 SGHAT and CDR2 FQNNGV. The V segment lost 6 bases and the J segment 7 bases; nucleotides outside the gene matches: 9. CDR3 sequence (DNA): TGTGCCAGCAGACGCCGGACAGGGGTGTCTGGCTACACCTTC. Encoded protein: CASRRRTGVSGYTF.

CDR3 nucleotide sequence: TGTGCCAGCAGTTCCGGGGACAGGTGGGAAAAACTGTTTTTT. Translated, it gives CASSSGDRWEKLFF. The chain combines TRBV27 with TRBJ1-4, with 8 bases fitting TRBD1. CDR1 is MNHEY and CDR2 is SMNVEV in the germline V gene (reference sequence). This CDR3 has 14 amino acids. V trimming: 4 bases; J trimming: 8 bases; junction bases outside the gene matches: 6.

This clone turned up a few times. J is TRBJ1-2 and V is TRBV19, with D possibly matching TRBD1 (5 bases). In germline, CDR1 is LNHDA, CDR2 SQIVND (reference sequence). The CDR3 spans 12 residues. V was cut by 5 bases and J by 8 bases, with 12 bases left in between. The CDR3 loop reads CASSLQGDGYTF. CDR3 sequence (DNA): TGTGCCAGTAGTCTGCAGGGTGACGGCTACACCTTC.

The chain has TRBV15 and TRBJ1-1; a weak D match, TRBD1 (6 bases). Deletions cut 0 bases from V and 6 bases from J, with 8 bases between. Germline V gene data show CDR1 as LNHNV and CDR2 as YYDKDF (reference sequence). The CDR3 length is 13 residues. The CDR3 nucleotides read TGTGCCACCAGCAGAGACAGGGGCGCTGAAGCTTTCTTT. This translates into CATSRDRGAEAFF. The full variable domain, rest sourced from reference TRBV15 and TRBJ1-1, is DAMVIQNPRYQVTQFGKPVTLSCSQTLNHNVMYWYQQKSSQAPKLLFHYYDKDFNNEADTPDNFQSRRPNTSFCFLDIRSPGLGDTAMYLCATSRDRGAEAFFGQGTRLTVV.

V gene TRBV19 combines with J gene TRBJ1-5, with D possibly being TRBD1 (6 bases). Trimming stripped 4 bases from V and 1 base from J, with 14 bases between. Germline V gives CDR1 LNHDA, CDR2 SQIVND (reference sequence). The CDR3 totals 16 residues. The CDR3 DNA follows: TGTGCCAGTAGTACCCGACAGGAACGCAGCAATCAGCCCCAGCATTTT. Its protein is CASSTRQERSNQPQHF.

The chain recombines TRBV10-3 with TRBJ1-6; 7 nucleotides align to TRBD1. There are 14 residues in the CDR3. Germline V CDR1 and CDR2: ENHRY, SYGVKD. V lost 4 bases, J lost 14 bases, and 11 bases stayed unmatched. The CDR3: CAISVVRGDRALHF. CDR3 DNA sequence: TGTGCCATCAGTGTAGTCAGGGGGGATCGGGCCCTCCACTTT.

This chain joins TRBV28 and TRBJ1-2, with D maybe TRBD1 (5 bases). Germline CDR1 MDHEN, CDR2 SYDVKM. Between the trimmed V and J ends, which lost 2 bases and 5 bases, there was a span of 9 bases. The CDR3 has 13 residues. DNA for the CDR3: TGTGCCAGCAGTTTAATCGGGGGGTATGGCTACACCTTC. It yields the protein CASSLIGGYGYTF.